A single sample is the source of the 11 T cell receptor beta chains below, sequenced in a study of identical twins. A single record per CDR3 protein comes from TCRdb applying MiXCR to the 5' RACE reads. The data contain around 550,000 distinct CDR3 sequences, around 15% of them singletons. These data were likewise used in another study, on yellow fever vaccine responses in identical twins.

Sequencing was carried out using CD4+ T cells sorted from blood. Receptors were obtained from a woman in her late teens or twenties in good health.

The sample holds a few counts of this clonotype. The V gene is TRBV20-1, the J gene TRBJ1-3; maybe TRBD1 (5 bases). CDR1 and CDR2 (germline): DFQATT, SNEGSKA (reference sequence). The CDR3 is 14 amino acids. V shed 6 bases and J shed 0 bases, with 12 bases lying between them. DNA for the CDR3: TGCAGTGCGGGGACCTCGATCTCTGGAAACACCATATATTTT. Translation: CSAGTSISGNTIYF.

There are a few counts of this clonotype. The rearrangement links TRBV14 to TRBJ2-5, with D unclear. The germline V gene encodes CDR1 SGHDN and CDR2 FVKESK. Trimming stripped 4 bases from V and 2 bases from J, with 11 bases between. The CDR3 loop spans 14 amino acids. DNA for the CDR3: TGTGCCAGCAGCCGGGATTTGAGACAAGAGACCCAGTACTTC. Amino acids: CASSRDLRQETQYF.

This chain links TRBV2 with TRBJ2-1; the match to TRBD2 covers 9 bases. The trim removed 6 bases at V and 8 bases at J, leaving 11 bases unmatched. CDR3 size: 15 residues. Germline-derived CDR1 and CDR2 are SNHLY and FYNNEI. CDR3 in amino acids: CASRPGLATAYEQFF. The CDR3 DNA sequence: TGTGCCAGCAGACCGGGACTAGCCACAGCTTATGAGCAGTTCTTC. Full variable domain (outside the CDR3, taken from reference TRBV2 and TRBJ2-1): EPEVTQTPSHQVTQMGQEVILRCVPISNHLYFYWYRQILGQKVEFLVSFYNNEISEKSEIFDDQFSVERPDGSNFTLKIRSTKLEDSAMYFCASRPGLATAYEQFFGPGTRLTVL.

In this sample, this clonotype turned up a few times. DNA of the CDR3: TGTGCCAGCAGCGTCCTAGCGGGGAACACAGATACGCAGTATTTT. It encodes CASSVLAGNTDTQYF. The chain has TRBV9 and TRBJ2-3; the match to TRBD2 covers 9 bases. J was trimmed by 2 bases and V by 2 bases; bases with no gene match: 3. Germline lookup yields CDR1 SGDLS and CDR2 YYNGEE. This CDR3 contains 15 residues.

The chain links TRBV9 to TRBJ2-5; TRBD1 matches at 8 bases. CDR3 length equals 14 residues. Germline trimming cut 7 bases from V and 7 bases from J; bases unmatched to any gene: 12. Germline loops: CDR1 SGDLS, CDR2 YYNGEE. The CDR3 DNA follows: TGTGCCAGCCCCCCCGGACAGGGCGGTGGGACCCAGTACTTC. It translates to CASPPGQGGGTQYF.

V and J are TRBV9 and TRBJ2-1; 8 bases fit TRBD2. V lost 4 bases and J lost 2; bases outside the gene matches: 8. CDR1 is SGDLS and CDR2 is YYNGEE in the germline V gene. This CDR3 has 16 residues. This chain's CDR3 is CASSPTTGLAYNEQFF. The CDR3 DNA is TGTGCCAGCAGCCCAACAACGGGACTAGCCTACAATGAGCAGTTCTTC. Variable domain in full (rest from reference TRBV9 and TRBJ2-1): DSGVTQTPKHLITATGQRVTLRCSPRSGDLSVYWYQQSLDQGLQFLIQYYNGEERAKGNILERFSAQQFPDLHSELNLSSLELGDSALYFCASSPTTGLAYNEQFFGPGTRLTVL.

The sample holds a few counts of this clonotype. The chain joins TRBV10-3 to TRBJ2-7; 11 bases are a match to TRBD1. CDR1 is ENHRY and CDR2 is SYGVKD in the germline V gene. The CDR3 consists of 16 residues. V lost 2 bases to trimming and J lost 2 bases; unmatched junction nucleotides: 5. CDR3 in DNA: TGTGCCATCAGTGAGCCCGGACAGGGGGCCACCTACGAGCAGTACTTC. Its translation is CAISEPGQGATYEQYF.

The chain is built from TRBV5-1 and TRBJ1-1; no definite D call. From germline, CDR1 is SGHRS and CDR2 YFSETQ. V was shortened by 0 bases and J by 0 bases, with 15 bases between the two germline ends. The CDR3 contains 17 residues. The DNA of the CDR3 is TGCGCCAGCAGCTTGGGGCAGAGTGACCGGATGAACACTGAAGCTTTCTTT. Translated, it gives CASSLGQSDRMNTEAFF.

This clonotype was seen a handful of times. The chain joins TRBV20-1 to TRBJ2-5; 8 nucleotides match TRBD1. CDR1 and CDR2 (germline): DFQATT, SNEGSKA (reference sequence). CDR3 length equals 12 residues. V lost 6 bases and J lost 5; bases outside the gene matches: 5. The DNA of the CDR3 is TGCAGTGCCCTGACAGGGGTGGAGACCCAGTACTTC. Translating it yields CSALTGVETQYF.

This chain links TRBV7-6 with TRBJ1-1; D perhaps matches TRBD1 (5 bases). The V gene lost 1 base and the J gene lost 2 bases, with 17 bases spanning the gap. CDR3 length equals 17 residues. Germline values: CDR1 SGHVS, CDR2 FNYEAQ. The CDR3 DNA sequence: TGTGCCAGCAGCTTAGGCTCGGTTGTGGGGGGTAACACTGAAGCTTTCTTT. This translates into CASSLGSVVGGNTEAFF.

The chain uses TRBV3-1 and TRBJ1-4; no firm D call. The CDR3 extends over 15 amino acids. Trimming took 4 bases from V and 5 from J, leaving 14 bases between them. The V gene's germline CDR1 is LGHDT and CDR2 YNNKEL (reference sequence). CDR3 coding DNA: TGTGCCAGCAGCCCAGACCCCGGATTAAATGAAAAACTGTTTTTT. It yields the protein CASSPDPGLNEKLFF.